One and the same sample provided the 10 T cell receptor beta chains below, sequenced in a study of cytomegalovirus exposure and HLA in healthy donors. PCR employed 60 Vbeta and 13 Jbeta primers. Clones were sequenced by immunoSEQ multiplex PCR, and TCRdb holds only the in-frame ones, with some missing. Altogether about 140,000 clones are present, 70% to 80% being singletons, with the ten largest covering roughly 5.6%. Material: PBMCs. The receptors originated from a woman in her thirties or forties in good health and CMV-seropositive.

This clone was observed a single time. It is likely a read error, because the conserved phenylalanine at the end of the CDR3 is missing. The chain combines TRBV28 with TRBJ1-1; D not certain. The CDR3 loop spans 13 amino acids. Trimming took off 8 bases at V and 5 bases at J, with 15 bases between the two ends. In germline, CDR1 is MDHEN, CDR2 SYDVKM. The DNA of the CDR3 is TGTGCCAGCTATACCAAGGGTAGGACTGAAGCTTTCTCT. Residues: CASYTKGRTEAFS.

This chain joins TRBV30 and TRBJ1-5; D remains ambiguous. The germline CDR1 and CDR2 sequences are GTSNPN and SVGIG (reference sequence). The CDR3 contains 13 residues. The germline V and J ends were trimmed by 3 bases and 3 bases, with 9 bases remaining between them. Here the CDR3 reads CAWRFADNQPQHF. The DNA for the CDR3 is TGTGCCTGGAGGTTCGCAGACAATCAGCCCCAGCATTTT.

J is TRBJ2-3 and V is TRBV11-3, with 8 bases matching TRBD1. J gave up 4 bases and V 3 bases, and 6 bases lay outside the gene matches. Germline assignment: CDR1 SGHNT and CDR2 YENEEA. The CDR3 runs 15 residues. The CDR3 reads CASSFGQGFADTQYF. DNA of the CDR3: TGTGCCAGCAGCTTCGGACAGGGTTTTGCAGATACGCAGTATTTT.

The CDR3 DNA is TGCGCCAGCAGCCCGGGGACAGGGGTCGGACAAGAGACCCAGTACTTC. Amino acids: CASSPGTGVGQETQYF. The genes are TRBV5-1 and TRBJ2-5; 10 bases line up with TRBD1. The CDR3 totals 16 residues. After removal of 4 bases from V and 2 bases from J, the junction contained 8 bases not matched to a gene. CDR1 SGHRS and CDR2 YFSETQ come from the germline V gene.

The genes are TRBV7-9 and TRBJ1-2; 8 nucleotides agree with TRBD1. This CDR3 comprises 15 residues. The V and J ends lost 5 bases and 7 bases, in that order; junction bases with no gene match: 12. CDR1 and CDR2 from the germline V gene are SEHNR and FQNEAQ (reference sequence). The CDR3 region is CASSPFVGQGGGYTF. The CDR3 region has the DNA TGTGCCAGCAGCCCCTTTGTCGGACAGGGAGGTGGCTACACCTTC. Combining the CDR3 with reference TRBV7-9 and TRBJ1-2 gives the whole variable domain DTGVSQNPRHKITKRGQNVTFRCDPISEHNRLYWYRQTLGQGPEFLTYFQNEAQLEKSRLLSDRFSAERPKGSFSTLEIQRTEQGDSAMYLCASSPFVGQGGGYTFGSGTRLTVV.

The V gene is TRBV5-1, the J gene TRBJ1-2; TRBD1 agrees at 8 bases. V was pared by 3 bases and J by 4 bases, with 5 bases of the junction left unmatched. CDR1 is SGHRS, CDR2 YFSETQ, per germline. This CDR3 has 14 amino acids. Here the CDR3 reads CASSSQGAGYGYTF. The CDR3 DNA follows: TGCGCCAGCAGCTCTCAGGGGGCGGGCTATGGCTACACCTTC.

The CDR3 DNA reads as TGTGCCAGCAGCCCGTCCGACAGGGGGCTTGGGGAGCTGTTTTTT. The encoded protein is CASSPSDRGLGELFF. The chain is built from TRBV4-2 and TRBJ2-2, with 10 nucleotides matching TRBD1. The CDR3 covers 15 residues. V was pared by 4 bases and J by 8 bases, with 7 bases of the junction left unmatched. Germline lookup yields CDR1 LGHNA and CDR2 YNFKEQ.

CDR3 coding DNA: TGCGCCAGCAGCGAGGGACAGACAGAGCAGTACTTC. It specifies CASSEGQTEQYF. The rearrangement links TRBV5-1 to TRBJ2-7, with 7 nucleotides matching TRBD1. The CDR3 has 12 residues. Trimming cost V 4 bases and J 7 bases; bases outside gene matches: 5. Germline V gene lookup returns CDR1 SGHRS and CDR2 YFSETQ. The full variable domain, with the rest looked up from reference TRBV5-1 and TRBJ2-7, is KAGVTQTPRYLIKTRGQQVTLSCSPISGHRSVSWYQQTPGQGLQFLFEYFSETQRNKGNFPGRFSGRQFSNSRSEMNVSTLELGDSALYLCASSEGQTEQYFGPGTRLTVT.

The rearrangement uses TRBV30 and TRBJ2-4, with 7 bases fitting TRBD2. The V segment lost 7 bases and the J segment 1 base; nucleotides outside the gene matches: 7. The V gene's germline CDR1 is GTSNPN and CDR2 SVGIG (reference sequence). This CDR3 is 14 amino acids long. CDR3 sequence: CASESSGAKNIQYF. The DNA of the CDR3 is TGTGCCTCCGAAAGTAGCGGGGCCAAAAACATTCAGTACTTC.

The chain recombines TRBV4-1 with TRBJ1-3, with 9 bases fitting TRBD1. The junction had 5 bases not matched to a gene; V was cut back by 4 bases and J by 4 bases. Germline V CDR1 and CDR2: MGHRA, YSYEKL. This CDR3 comprises 15 residues. CDR3 DNA sequence: TGCGCCAGCAGCCCCGGACAGGGGATAGGAAACACCATATATTTT. Amino acid sequence: CASSPGQGIGNTIYF.